The 22 T cell receptor beta chains given below trace back to one sample, sequenced in a study of blood T cell repertoires in COVID-19. Assay: immunoSEQ multiplex PCR; the TCRdb copy retains only in-frame clones and omits some. The sample holds 90,000 or so clones, around 90% seen once. Sequencing input: peripheral blood. The source of these receptors is a human donor with active COVID-19. The donor label of this sample is uncertain.

This rearrangement joins TRBV5-6 to TRBJ1-1; possibly TRBD1 for D (5 bases). Trimming pared 4 bases from V and 4 bases from J, leaving 14 bases between. From germline, CDR1 is SGHDT and CDR2 YYEEEE. The length of the CDR3 is 14 residues. CDR3 in DNA: TGTGCCAGCAGCCCGACGGGGCGGGGCACTGAAGCTTTCTTT. As protein: CASSPTGRGTEAFF.

The rearrangement links TRBV5-4 to TRBJ1-1, with a tentative D call TRBD1 (6 bases). V was trimmed by 5 bases and J by 1 base, leaving 15 bases between them. Germline CDR1 SGHNT, CDR2 YYREEE (reference sequence). The CDR3 loop spans 15 amino acids. The DNA of the CDR3 is TGTGCCAGCAGGAAACCGGGACAATCGAACACTGAAGCTTTCTTT. Protein: CASRKPGQSNTEAFF.

This chain links TRBV5-1 with TRBJ1-1; D not certain. CDR1 and CDR2 (germline): SGHRS, YFSETQ. The CDR3 has 14 amino acids. The V end lost 0 bases, the J end lost 6 bases, and 12 bases lay between the germline ends. CDR3 in DNA: TGCGCCAGCAGCTTGGGGAATCGGGAAGCTGAAGCTTTCTTT. Translated: CASSLGNREAEAFF.

The rearrangement uses TRBV27 and TRBJ1-1; 8 bases are shared with TRBD1. This CDR3 spans 12 amino acids. V trimming: 6 bases; J trimming: 4 bases; junction bases outside the gene matches: 1. CDR1 is MNHEY, CDR2 SMNVEV, per germline (reference sequence). The CDR3 nucleotides are TGTGCCAGCAGAACAGGGGGCACTGAAGCTTTCTTT. It yields the protein CASRTGGTEAFF.

The rearrangement uses TRBV6-5 and TRBJ2-7; 9 bases fit TRBD1. The CDR3 totals 15 residues. Germline CDR1 is MNHEY and CDR2 is SVGAGI. The V and J ends lost 6 bases and 0 bases, in that order; junction bases with no gene match: 6. The CDR3 nucleotides read TGTGCCAGCAGATCCAGGGACAGGGCCTCCTACGAGCAGTACTTC. Encoded protein: CASRSRDRASYEQYF.

The J gene is TRBJ2-7, the V gene TRBV27; 7 bases fit TRBD2. CDR3 length: 14 residues. From germline, CDR1 is MNHEY and CDR2 SMNVEV (reference sequence). The V and J ends lost 3 bases and 8 bases, in that order; junction bases with no gene match: 10. The CDR3 is CASSFSTSNGKQYF. The CDR3 nucleotides read TGTGCCAGCAGTTTCTCGACTAGCAATGGAAAGCAGTACTTC.

This chain joins TRBV11-2 and TRBJ1-2; the match to TRBD1 covers 7 bases. CDR3 length: 16 amino acids. Germline assignment: CDR1 SGHAT and CDR2 FQNNGV. J gave up 0 bases and V 7 bases, and 11 bases lay outside the gene matches. The chain's CDR3 is CASIQFTGDSNYGYTF. The CDR3 DNA follows: TGTGCCAGCATCCAATTTACAGGGGACTCTAACTATGGCTACACCTTC.

V is TRBV4-3 and J is TRBJ2-1; 7 bases fit TRBD2. CDR3 length: 16 residues. CDR1 is LGHNA and CDR2 is YSLEER in the germline V gene. The V and J ends lost 4 bases and 2 bases, in that order; junction bases with no gene match: 8. The chain's CDR3 is CASSPTGGSPYNEQFF. Written as DNA, the CDR3 is TGCGCCAGCAGCCCCACGGGGGGTAGCCCCTACAATGAGCAGTTCTTC.

The chain employs TRBV6-1 and TRBJ2-3; weak D call: TRBD1 (6 bases). Germline loops: CDR1 MNHNS, CDR2 SASEGT. Trimming took off 2 bases at V and 0 bases at J, with 24 bases between the two ends. CDR3 size: 20 residues. CDR3 nucleotide sequence: TGTGCCAGCAGTGAATCCGAAAGTCACCCAGGGGCAACTAGCACAGATACGCAGTATTTT. This sequence encodes CASSESESHPGATSTDTQYF.

The rearrangement links TRBV5-4 to TRBJ2-1; tentative D call: TRBD1 (6 bases). V lost 4 bases, J lost 5 bases, and 10 bases lay in between. The CDR3 sequence is 13 residues long. Per the germline V gene, CDR1 is SGHNT and CDR2 is YYREEE (reference sequence). The CDR3 nucleotides read TGTGCCAGCAGCCTGGACAGTCACAATGAGCAGTTCTTC. Translating it yields CASSLDSHNEQFF.

The chain links TRBV7-3 to TRBJ2-7, with D possibly matching TRBD2 (6 bases). The CDR3 is 15 amino acids. Germline V gene lookup returns CDR1 SGHTA and CDR2 FQGTGA. Trimming removed 5 bases at V and 3 bases at J, with 17 bases between. In DNA, the CDR3 is TGTGCCAGCAGCCCGGGACCCGGGAGCTTCTACGAGCAGTACTTC. This translates into CASSPGPGSFYEQYF.

The CDR3 protein is CASSRPGGTNTGELFF. The CDR3 DNA follows: TGTGCCAGCAGCCGACCAGGGGGGACGAACACCGGGGAGCTGTTTTTT. V usage is TRBV5-4 and J usage is TRBJ2-2; D might be TRBD1 (7 bases). V gave up 4 bases and J gave up 0 bases, with 13 bases separating them. Germline V gives CDR1 SGHNT, CDR2 YYREEE (reference sequence). The length of the CDR3 is 16 residues.

The chain couples TRBV20-1 to TRBJ2-7; the match to TRBD1 covers 7 bases. V trimming: 7 bases; J trimming: 5 bases; junction bases outside the gene matches: 5. The V gene's germline CDR1 is DFQATT and CDR2 SNEGSKA (reference sequence). The CDR3 sequence is 11 residues long. This CDR3 is CSVYQGDEQYF. Here the CDR3 DNA reads TGCAGTGTGTACCAGGGGGACGAGCAGTACTTC.

The chain combines TRBV19 with TRBJ2-1; TRBD2 might be the D (7 bases). The CDR3 runs to 15 residues. The germline gives CDR1 LNHDA, CDR2 SQIVND (reference sequence). V lost 4 bases and J 5 bases, leaving 15 bases between the germline ends. The CDR3 reads CASSRARGAHNEQFF. The CDR3 DNA reads as TGTGCCAGTAGTAGGGCACGGGGGGCCCACAATGAGCAGTTCTTC. The entire variable domain, with the rest obtained from reference TRBV19 and TRBJ2-1, is as follows: DGGITQSPKYLFRKEGQNVTLSCEQNLNHDAMYWYRQDPGQGLRLIYYSQIVNDFQKGDIAEGYSVSREKKESFPLTVTSAQKNPTAFYLCASSRARGAHNEQFFGPGTRLTVL.

This sequence joins TRBV16 and TRBJ1-1; D is unresolved. The CDR3 has 14 amino acids. Trimming took 4 bases from V and 0 from J, leaving 9 bases between them. CDR1 is KGHSY and CDR2 is FQNENV in the germline V gene. CDR3 bases: TGTGCCAGCAGCCTAACCGACATGAACACTGAAGCTTTCTTT. Its translation: CASSLTDMNTEAFF.

V gene TRBV5-1 combines with J gene TRBJ2-7, with 8 bases matching TRBD2. The CDR3 extends over 15 amino acids. CDR1 is SGHRS and CDR2 is YFSETQ in the germline V gene. V trimming: 4 bases; J trimming: 2 bases; junction bases outside the gene matches: 8. CDR3 sequence reads: CASSGGRGAPYEQYF. For the CDR3, the DNA is TGCGCCAGCAGCGGTGGGCGGGGGGCCCCCTACGAGCAGTACTTC. Full variable domain (rest looked up from reference TRBV5-1 and TRBJ2-7): KAGVTQTPRYLIKTRGQQVTLSCSPISGHRSVSWYQQTPGQGLQFLFEYFSETQRNKGNFPGRFSGRQFSNSRSEMNVSTLELGDSALYLCASSGGRGAPYEQYFGPGTRLTVT.

This clone showed up just a few times. The J gene is TRBJ1-4, the V gene TRBV5-5, with D unresolved. This CDR3 region has 14 residues. Germline V lookup: CDR1 SGHKS, CDR2 YYEKEE (reference sequence). The V end was cut by 1 base, the J end by 0 bases, with 4 bases between. The CDR3 loop reads CASSLTATNEKLFF. The CDR3 coding sequence is TGTGCCAGCAGCTTGACTGCAACTAATGAAAAACTGTTTTTT.

The chain recombines TRBV28 with TRBJ2-3; 10 nucleotides agree with TRBD2. Germline CDR1 MDHEN, CDR2 SYDVKM. The trim removed 6 bases at V and 2 bases at J, leaving 8 bases unmatched. The CDR3 loop spans 16 amino acids. DNA of the CDR3: TGTGCCAGCAGGAAAAGGACTAGCGGAAACACAGATACGCAGTATTTT. Its translation is CASRKRTSGNTDTQYF.

Concerning this clone itself: Other DNA sequences in the sample encode the same CDR3. The rearrangement joins TRBV5-1 to TRBJ1-2; maybe TRBD1 (6 bases). The CDR3 totals 13 residues. Germline V gives CDR1 SGHRS, CDR2 YFSETQ. Deletions cut 0 bases from V and 3 bases from J, with 6 bases between. CDR3 in DNA: TGCGCCAGCAGCTTGGACAGGGACTATGGCTACACCTTC. Its translation: CASSLDRDYGYTF.

This clone appeared a single time. The V call is TRBV7-3, the J call TRBJ2-2; 7 bases are shared with TRBD2. V was pared by 0 bases and J by 4 bases, with 5 bases of the junction left unmatched. Germline V gene sequence: CDR1 SGHTA, CDR2 FQGTGA. There are 16 residues in the CDR3. CDR3 coding DNA: TGTGCCAGCAGCTTAACGGGGGAGGGGAGCACCGGGGAGCTGTTTTTT. It translates to CASSLTGEGSTGELFF.

CDR3 sequence reads: CASRRLTGGNNSPLHF. The CDR3 coding sequence is TGTGCCAGCAGGAGACTGACAGGGGGGAATAATTCACCCCTCCACTTT. The V gene is TRBV27, the J gene TRBJ1-6, with 9 bases that match TRBD1. Looked up from germline, CDR1 is MNHEY and CDR2 is SMNVEV (reference sequence). V shed 6 bases, J shed 5 bases, and the junction held 8 bases outside the gene matches. The CDR3 sequence is 16 residues long.

This chain uses TRBV11-3 with TRBJ1-1; tentatively, D is TRBD1 (5 bases). Germline CDR1 and CDR2: SGHNT and YENEEA. V shed 0 bases and J shed 3 bases, with 5 bases lying between them. The CDR3 length is 13 residues. CDR3 residues: CASSLDRDTEAFF. CDR3 DNA sequence: TGTGCCAGCAGCTTAGACAGGGACACTGAAGCTTTCTTT.